This T cell receptor (beta chain) was observed in a study of blood T cell repertoires in COVID-19. In the study overall: The United States, Italy and Spain were the sources of the acute and convalescent COVID-19 samples. T cells, B-cell-depleted T cells, or PBMCs supplied cDNA or gDNA.

CDR3 length equals 13 residues. The germline V gene encodes CDR1 SQVTM and CDR2 ANQGSEA. With 7 bases clipped from V and 2 bases from J, the junction kept 6 bases outside the gene matches. Authors' data handling: Reference gene primers were amplified, and this amplification served to estimate nucleated cell counts. TCRdb keeps only in-frame clones here, not all; method: immunoSEQ multiplex PCR. The V and J calls and clone size are taken from that table; D and trimming were inferred from the DNA. The data contain 200,000 to 250,000 clones, approximately 82% of them singletons. Sequenced material: peripheral blood. The TCR originated in a woman between 65 and 79 years old with active or convalescent COVID-19. The chain links TRBV29-1 to TRBJ2-5; TRBD1 matches 8 bases. The CDR3 reads CSGRTGRQETQYF. The CDR3 DNA is TGCAGCGGAAGGACAGGGAGGCAAGAGACCCAGTACTTC.